This TCR beta chain was obtained from a study of blood T cells in healthy people across ages. The trim removed 0 bases at V and 3 bases at J, leaving 5 bases unmatched. Germline CDR1 is SGHRS and CDR2 is YFSETQ. The CDR3 is 16 residues long. Using a J-beta primer mix together with a sample-barcoded 5' primer, a second PCR was run for about 6 to 12 cycles. TCRdb recomputed calls from the 5' RACE reads with MiXCR, one row per CDR3 protein. The repertoire holds about 800,000 distinct CDR3 sequences, with 25% as singletons. This sample also appeared in a second study, on T cells of mothers and their children.

The origin of this receptor is a boy aged 5-17 years in good health. What was sequenced was blood. J is TRBJ2-7 and V is TRBV5-1, with 11 positions matching TRBD1. The CDR3, as DNA: TGCGCCAGCAGCTTGGGGGACAGGGGGGAAATCTACGAGCAGTACTTC. It encodes CASSLGDRGEIYEQYF.